This T cell receptor (beta chain) was identified during a study of Graves' ophthalmopathy and Graves' hyperthyroidism. The study, taken as a whole, reports: Clonotypes were expanded in thyroid at above 0.001 frequency, and most also appeared in blood.

Remarks on this clonotype: Its antigen is unknown.

No ophthalmopathy within 18 months of follow-up signified stable hyperthyroidism. If patients had other autoimmune diseases, uncontrolled infections, pregnancy or lactation, they were excluded. The PBMC fraction was derived from 9.5 to 10 ml of fresh peripheral blood. The V gene lost 5 bases and the J gene lost 0 bases, with 14 bases spanning the gap. This CDR3 is 17 amino acids long. Scientists amplified the TCR beta CDR3 regions from RNA transcripts. First-round RT-PCR with HTBI primers preceded a second-round multiplex PCR. TCRdb reprocessed the multiplex PCR reads via MiXCR and lists one record per CDR3 protein. The repertoire holds just over 400,000 distinct CDR3 sequences, with roughly 20% as singletons.

The chain recombines TRBV12-3 or TRBV12-4 with TRBJ2-6; D is ambiguous. Sequenced input: peripheral blood. The source of this sequence is a woman between 18 and 30 years old with stable Graves' hyperthyroidism. The CDR3 DNA sequence: TGTGCCAGCAGTCCGACACAAAGTAGCTCTGGGGCCAACGTCCTGACTTTC. Encoded protein: CASSPTQSSSGANVLTF.